Included here is one T cell receptor beta chain sequence, with context. The antigen is undetermined. The ends lost 0 bases at V and 0 bases at J; junction bases unmatched: 1. The CDR3 has 17 residues. Germline values: CDR1 SGDLS, CDR2 YYNGEE. The PCR was carried out with 60 Vbeta primers and 13 Jbeta primers. Profiling relied on immunoSEQ multiplex PCR, and the TCRdb table lists in-frame clones only, not all of them. The sample has about 89,000 clones, 70% to 80% seen once. This entry belongs to a study of cytomegalovirus exposure and HLA in healthy donors. General study findings and limits: Both high specificity and high sensitivity reportedly marked the classifier's diagnosis of cytomegalovirus status.

This receptor was taken from a man aged 30 to 45 in good health and CMV-seronegative. The sequenced material came from PBMCs. The V call is TRBV9, the J call TRBJ2-2; TRBD2 aligns across 11 bases. CDR3 region: CASSVGLAGPNTGELFF. The CDR3 DNA reads TGTGCCAGCAGCGTAGGACTAGCGGGACCGAACACCGGGGAGCTGTTTTTT.